Below are 27 T cell receptor beta chains sequenced from a single sample in a study of blood T cell repertoires in COVID-19. Sequencing used immunoSEQ multiplex PCR; TCRdb keeps in-frame clones, though not all of them. The sample has roughly 190,000 clones, roughly 80% seen once. Sequencing was performed on peripheral blood. The receptors derive from a woman in her forties with COVID-19, enrolled during active disease.

The chain links TRBV7-2 to TRBJ1-6, with 8 bases lining up with TRBD1. After removal of 11 bases from V and 6 bases from J, the junction contained 12 bases not matched to a gene. The CDR3 covers 15 residues. The germline V gene encodes CDR1 SGHTA and CDR2 FQGNSA. CDR3 residues: CASHRGTGTNSPLHF. CDR3 DNA sequence: TGTGCCTCGCACAGGGGGACGGGGACTAATTCACCCCTCCACTTT.

The chain is built from TRBV7-9 and TRBJ2-6, with no clear D. The germline V gene has CDR1 SEHNR and CDR2 FQNEAQ (reference sequence). Trimming left V 6 bases short and J 4 bases short, with 16 bases between. The CDR3 is 16 residues long. CDR3 nucleotide sequence: TGTGCCAGCAGACACCTTCCCACCCAGGGGGCCAACGTCCTGACTTTC. Translation gives CASRHLPTQGANVLTF.

The V call is TRBV5-1, the J call TRBJ2-1; 9 bases align to TRBD2. The CDR3 contains 16 residues. After removal of 4 bases from V and 6 bases from J, the junction contained 11 bases not matched to a gene. Germline CDR1 and CDR2: SGHRS and YFSETQ. CDR3 in DNA: TGCGCCAGCAGCCCACTGACTTCGCGGGGGGGCAATGAGCAGTTCTTC. Translated: CASSPLTSRGGNEQFF.

V usage is TRBV27 and J usage is TRBJ2-1, with 11 bases matching TRBD2. V was pared by 5 bases and J by 4 bases, with 7 bases of the junction left unmatched. In germline, CDR1 is MNHEY, CDR2 SMNVEV (reference sequence). The CDR3 is made up of 16 amino acids. The CDR3, as DNA: TGTGCCAGCAGTCCGACTAGCGGGAAATTGTACAATGAGCAGTTCTTC. Amino acid sequence: CASSPTSGKLYNEQFF.

V is TRBV11-2 and J is TRBJ2-2; 8 nucleotides agree with TRBD2. The V gene's germline CDR1 is SGHAT and CDR2 FQNNGV. The junction had 8 bases not matched to a gene; V was cut back by 2 bases and J by 0 bases. This CDR3 region has 18 residues. Written as DNA, the CDR3 is TGTGCCAGCAGCTTAATCGGGGGGGTCTTCGCGAACACCGGGGAGCTGTTTTTT. Its protein is CASSLIGGVFANTGELFF.

This rearrangement joins TRBV19 to TRBJ1-1; unclear D gene. V was pared by 3 bases and J by 7 bases, with 9 bases between. The CDR3 loop spans 12 amino acids. Germline V lookup: CDR1 LNHDA, CDR2 SQIVND (reference sequence). The CDR3, as DNA: TGTGCCAGTAGTATTGGTGTTAGTGAAGCTTTCTTT. Its translation: CASSIGVSEAFF. The full variable domain, in which reference TRBV19 and TRBJ1-1 provide the parts outside the CDR3, is DGGITQSPKYLFRKEGQNVTLSCEQNLNHDAMYWYRQDPGQGLRLIYYSQIVNDFQKGDIAEGYSVSREKKESFPLTVTSAQKNPTAFYLCASSIGVSEAFFGQGTRLTVV.

This clone showed up many times. V usage is TRBV5-8 and J usage is TRBJ1-2; 7 bases match TRBD1. V lost 4 bases, J lost 8 bases, and 8 bases stayed unmatched. The CDR3 loop spans 13 amino acids. Germline CDR1 reads SGHTS; CDR2 reads YDEGEE. The CDR3, as DNA: TGTGCCAGCAGCGCGACAGGGCGTCGGGGCTACACCTTC. Translated: CASSATGRRGYTF.

The J gene is TRBJ1-1, the V gene TRBV7-8; 7 bases fit TRBD1. CDR3 size: 15 residues. From germline, CDR1 is SGHVS and CDR2 FQNEAQ. J was trimmed by 2 bases and V by 2 bases; bases with no gene match: 5. The CDR3 here is CASSLFWDSNTEAFF. DNA of the CDR3: TGTGCCAGCAGCTTATTTTGGGACAGCAACACTGAAGCTTTCTTT.

The J gene is TRBJ2-1, the V gene TRBV11-1; D gene uncertain. The CDR3 runs to 15 residues. The germline CDR1 and CDR2 sequences are SGHAT and FQDESV (reference sequence). The V end was cut by 5 bases, the J end by 7 bases, with 18 bases between. CDR3 coding DNA: TGTGCCAGCAGCCTCAGGCAGGTCCTTTGGAATGAGCAGTTCTTC. This encodes CASSLRQVLWNEQFF.

This chain uses TRBV7-5 with TRBJ1-1; the table names TRBD1, a call not compared with the DNA. TRBV7-5 is a pseudogene segment. This CDR3 has 14 amino acids. DNA for the CDR3: TGTGTCAGAAGCCCAGGACAATCGAACACTGAAGCTTTCTTT. Amino acids: CVRSPGQSNTEAFF.

The chain has TRBV7-9 and TRBJ2-5; D is possibly TRBD2 (7 bases). Germline CDR1 SEHNR, CDR2 FQNEAQ (reference sequence). Trimming stripped 1 base from V and 4 bases from J, with 13 bases between. The CDR3 sequence is 15 residues long. CDR3 in amino acids: CASSLVRGPRETQYF. CDR3 nucleotide sequence: TGTGCCAGCAGCTTAGTGCGGGGGCCGAGAGAGACCCAGTACTTC.

The V call is TRBV7-3, the J call TRBJ2-1; D is ambiguous. With 0 bases removed from V and 3 bases from J, the gap between germline ends came to 3 bases. The CDR3 is 13 residues long. Germline values: CDR1 SGHTA, CDR2 FQGTGA. The CDR3 loop is CASSLTRYNEQFF. Here the CDR3 DNA reads TGTGCCAGCAGCTTAACGCGCTACAATGAGCAGTTCTTC.

This chain uses TRBV2 with TRBJ1-3, with 7 bases matching TRBD1. The CDR3 extends over 15 amino acids. From germline, CDR1 is SNHLY and CDR2 FYNNEI. Trimming at V came to 11 bases and at J to 0 bases, leaving 10 bases not matched to a gene. CDR3 region: CAGQEQGFSGNTIYF. The CDR3 region has the DNA TGTGCCGGACAGGAGCAGGGCTTCTCTGGAAACACCATATATTTT.

The V and J genes are TRBV12-3 or TRBV12-4 and TRBJ1-3; the D gene is possibly TRBD1 (5 bases). This CDR3 spans 13 amino acids. V dropped 6 bases and J dropped 4 bases, with 10 bases sitting between them. The CDR3, as DNA: TGTGCCAGCAGGGGGCCCATCGGAAACACCATATATTTT. It is translated as CASRGPIGNTIYF.

The rearrangement uses TRBV6-5 and TRBJ2-2, with 7 positions matching TRBD2. This CDR3 is built from 15 residues. With V trimmed by 7 bases and J by 7 bases, 12 bases remained unmatched. The germline gives CDR1 MNHEY, CDR2 SVGAGI. CDR3 in amino acids: CASTKKGRGVGELFF. CDR3 DNA sequence: TGTGCCAGCACAAAAAAAGGTCGGGGGGTCGGGGAGCTGTTTTTT.

V usage is TRBV5-1 and J usage is TRBJ2-2, with D perhaps matching TRBD1 (6 bases). Trimming took 0 bases from V and 1 from J, leaving 7 bases between them. The CDR3 is 15 residues long. Germline V gene sequence: CDR1 SGHRS, CDR2 YFSETQ. The CDR3 sequence: CASSLVQGNTGELFF. The CDR3 DNA follows: TGCGCCAGCAGCTTGGTACAGGGGAACACCGGGGAGCTGTTTTTT.

The chain joins TRBV19 to TRBJ1-5, with TRBD1 matching over 8 bases. After removal of 5 bases from V and 0 bases from J, the junction contained 15 bases not matched to a gene. In germline, CDR1 is LNHDA, CDR2 SQIVND (reference sequence). CDR3 length: 19 residues. CDR3 in DNA: TGTGCCAGTAGTGCGCGCTGGACAGGGACTACTTTTAGCAATCAGCCCCAGCATTTT. Encoded protein: CASSARWTGTTFSNQPQHF.

Concerning this clone itself: The same CDR3 also results from other DNA sequences found in this sample. The V call is TRBV7-3, the J call TRBJ2-5, with 8 bases that match TRBD1. This CDR3 is 13 amino acids long. V shed 5 bases and J 4 bases; nucleotides not matched to a gene: 3. The germline V gene has CDR1 SGHTA and CDR2 FQGTGA. The CDR3 sequence: CASSRDRGETQYF. DNA of the CDR3: TGTGCCAGCAGCCGCGACAGGGGAGAGACCCAGTACTTC.

This clone appeared a single time. The chain uses TRBV5-6 and TRBJ2-1, with 14 bases aligning to TRBD2. Trimming removed 4 bases from V and 7 bases from J; junction bases left unmatched: 7. There are 16 residues in the CDR3. Germline CDR1 is SGHDT and CDR2 is YYEEEE. The CDR3, as DNA: TGTGCCAGCAGCATGACTAGCGGGAGGGCGGGGAATGAGCAGTTCTTC. It yields the protein CASSMTSGRAGNEQFF.

This clone was recorded once. The V and J genes are TRBV29-1 and TRBJ2-1, with 8 bases lining up with TRBD1. The CDR3 has 14 residues. Trimming cost V 7 bases and J 5 bases; bases outside gene matches: 10. CDR1 is SQVTM, CDR2 ANQGSEA, per germline. For the CDR3, the DNA is TGCAGCGCCAAGGACAGGGCGGGTCACAATGAGCAGTTCTTC. This encodes CSAKDRAGHNEQFF.

Comment on this clone: The sample has other DNA sequences that encode this CDR3 too. This chain joins TRBV9 and TRBJ2-1; possibly TRBD2 for D (5 bases). The ends were cut back, 0 bases at V and 7 bases at J, with 8 bases in the middle. The germline CDR1 and CDR2 sequences are SGDLS and YYNGEE. This CDR3 comprises 13 residues. The CDR3 sequence is CASSVGTGNEQFF. The CDR3 DNA reads TGTGCCAGCAGCGTAGGAACGGGAAATGAGCAGTTCTTC.

The chain employs TRBV4-1 and TRBJ1-2, with D possibly matching TRBD1 (5 bases). V lost 2 bases to trimming and J lost 3 bases, with 7 bases between them. Germline lookup yields CDR1 MGHRA and CDR2 YSYEKL. The CDR3 totals 13 residues. The CDR3 loop is CASSQQGHYGYTF. DNA of the CDR3: TGCGCCAGCAGCCAACAGGGCCACTATGGCTACACCTTC.

DNA of the CDR3: TGTGCCAGCAGCTCTAGCGGCCAAGAGACCCAGTACTTC. Protein sequence: CASSSSGQETQYF. This sequence joins TRBV7-3 and TRBJ2-5; 7 nucleotides agree with TRBD2. The CDR3 has 13 amino acids. Germline V lookup: CDR1 SGHTA, CDR2 FQGTGA. J gave up 1 base and V 4 bases, and 0 bases lay outside the gene matches.

This chain connects TRBV7-3 to TRBJ2-1; 9 bases align to TRBD2. Germline loops: CDR1 SGHTA, CDR2 FQGTGA. J was trimmed by 4 bases and V by 2 bases; bases with no gene match: 3. This CDR3 spans 15 amino acids. In nucleotides, the CDR3 is TGTGCCAGCAGCTTATTTGCGGGGGGGTACAATGAGCAGTTCTTC. Translation gives CASSLFAGGYNEQFF.

The chain employs TRBV30 and TRBJ2-2; 7 nucleotides match TRBD2. J lost 8 bases, V lost 3 bases, and 3 bases had no gene match. Germline V gene lookup returns CDR1 GTSNPN and CDR2 SVGIG (reference sequence). This CDR3 has 12 residues. CDR3 in DNA: TGTGCCTGGAGGGGACTATCTGGGGAGCTGTTTTTT. Amino acids: CAWRGLSGELFF.

This clone was seen at least ten times. CDR3 nucleotides: TGTGCCACCATCCTTAGCGGGAGGGCCAATAACGGGGAGCTGTTTTTT. This gives the protein CATILSGRANNGELFF. The gene calls are TRBV15 and TRBJ2-2; 11 nucleotides match TRBD2. The CDR3 covers 16 residues. Germline V gives CDR1 LNHNV, CDR2 YYDKDF (reference sequence). With 7 bases clipped from V and 7 bases from J, the junction kept 11 bases outside the gene matches.

This chain connects TRBV24-1 to TRBJ2-2; 8 positions match TRBD1. Trimming cost V 4 bases and J 5 bases; bases outside gene matches: 8. In germline, CDR1 is KGHDR, CDR2 SFDVKD. The CDR3 consists of 16 residues. In DNA, the CDR3 is TGTGCCACCAGTGACACCAGACAGGGGTGGACCGGGGAGCTGTTTTTT. Translated: CATSDTRQGWTGELFF.